The text below deals with one T cell receptor beta chain. The target antigen is unknown. CD45RO-negative, CCR7-positively selected cells formed the naive CD8 fraction, excluding terminally differentiated effector memory CD45RA+ cells. Germline trimming cut 5 bases from V and 7 bases from J; bases unmatched to any gene: 8. The CDR3 covers 14 residues. Germline CDR1 is SGHAT and CDR2 is FQNNGV. This sample is drawn from a study of shared clonotypes between healthy human individuals. Each subset's genomic DNA was split evenly across several immunoSEQ plates. DNA at about 210 ng, 25,000 to 30,000 T cell genomes, went into sorted-subset replicate PCRs. Using immunoSEQ multiplex PCR, the repertoire was profiled, and TCRdb retains in-frame clones only, with some absent. The repertoire consists of around 2,000,000 clones, with 93% occurring once and the leading ten covering 1.7%. Study-wide findings and caveats: Shared across several donors were around 4.7% of the naive CD4 clonotypes.

V usage is TRBV11-2 and J usage is TRBJ1-1; 9 bases align to TRBD1. This receptor was identified in a man between 18 and 35 years old in good health. Some clones in this sample may be carry-over from other donors' samples. The sample taken for sequencing was naive CD8+ T cells from PBMCs. In nucleotides, the CDR3 is TGTGCCAGCAGCGCACTCCGGGACAGGGATGAAGCTTTCTTT. As protein: CASSALRDRDEAFF.